The rows below give T cell receptor beta chains drawn from one sample of a study of identifying expanded T cells in peripheral blood. The repertoire was sequenced with immunoSEQ multiplex PCR; TCRdb's copy has only in-frame clones and lacks some. The sample has about 74,000 clones, roughly 86% seen once; the top ten hold under 20%. Specimen: blood. The receptors stem from a person aged 18 to 70 in good health. Both conserved end residues are part of each CDR3. D genes are given only for firm matches. The size field is filled for only some rows; it gives once, few, many or a size class.

TRBV19	TRBD1	NA	TRBJ1-1	TGTGCCAGTAGTATGAGGACAGGGGGCTCCGGAGTGAGCACTGAAGCTTTCTTT	CASSMRTGGSGVSTEAFF
TRBV5-1	NA	NA	TRBJ2-2	TGCGCCAGCAGCGATCCCCGGACTCCGAACACCGGGGAGCTGTTTTTT	CASSDPRTPNTGELFF
TRBV5-4	NA	NA	TRBJ1-1	TGTGCCAGCAGCTTGGGGGGGCTGTCAGCAATGAACACTGAAGCTTTCTTT	CASSLGGLSAMNTEAFF
TRBV11-2	NA	once	TRBJ1-2	TGTGCCAGCAGCCTGGACCGAACTATTGGCTACACCTTC	CASSLDRTIGYTF
TRBV7-9	TRBD2	NA	TRBJ2-7	TGTGCCAGCAGCTTAACGTCTAGCGGGAGGTACTACGAGCAGTACTTC	CASSLTSSGRYYEQYF
TRBV5-8	NA	NA	TRBJ2-3	TGTGCCAGCAGCTTGATTCAGGACTCCCGTACGCAGTATTTT	CASSLIQDSRTQYF
TRBV4-3	NA	NA	TRBJ1-1	TGCGCCAGCAGCCAAGCCGCTTTCCTGAACACTGAAGCTTTCTTT	CASSQAAFLNTEAFF
TRBV4-3	NA	NA	TRBJ2-7	TGCGCCAGCAGCGCATGGACGGCTGGGGAGCGGTACTTC	CASSAWTAGERYF
TRBV7-3	TRBD2	NA	TRBJ2-2	TGTGCCAGCAGTCGACGGGCTAGCGGGAGACAGAACACCGGGGAGCTGTTTTTT	CASSRRASGRQNTGELFF
TRBV7-9	TRBD2	NA	TRBJ2-3	TGTGCCAGCAGCTCTCTCAGGACTAGCGGGAGGCGGGGGAGAGATACGCAGTATTTT	CASSSLRTSGRRGRDTQYF
TRBV7-2	TRBD1	few	TRBJ2-2	TGTGCCAGCAGCTCCAGGGGGACCGGGGAGCTGTTTTTT	CASSSRGTGELFF
TRBV7-9	NA	few	TRBJ2-7	TGTGCCAGCAGCTTAACGGCTGGTGGACACGAGCAGTACTTC	CASSLTAGGHEQYF
TRBV10-3	TRBD2	NA	TRBJ2-3	TGTGCCATCAGTGAGTCGACTAGCGGGAATACGCAGTATTTT	CAISESTSGNTQYF
TRBV30	NA	NA	TRBJ2-6	TGTGCCTGGAAGAGGGGCAGGTTAAAATCTGGGGCCAACGTCCTGACTTTC	CAWKRGRLKSGANVLTF
TRBV5-6	NA	NA	TRBJ1-3	TGTGCCAGCAGCTTGAATTTCCGGGGTCAACCCTCTGGAAACACCATATATTTT	CASSLNFRGQPSGNTIYF
TRBV11-1	TRBD2	once	TRBJ2-5	TGTGCCAGCAGCCAAATAGCGGGAGGCCTCCAAGAGACCCAGTACTTC	CASSQIAGGLQETQYF
TRBV7-9	NA	once	TRBJ1-5	TGTGCCAGCAGCTTAGGAGTGAATCAGCCCCAGCATTTT	CASSLGVNQPQHF
TRBV29-1	TRBD2	NA	TRBJ2-3	TGCAGCGTTGCGCTAGCGGCAACCACAGATACGCAGTATTTT	CSVALAATTDTQYF
TRBV7-3	NA	NA	TRBJ2-5	TGTGCCAGCAGCCAATCAGGGGCGGTGTCGGGGGAGACCCAGTACTTC	CASSQSGAVSGETQYF
TRBV5-1	TRBD2	NA	TRBJ2-1	TGCGCCAGCAGCTTGTGGGAGGGACCCTACAATGAGCAGTTCTTC	CASSLWEGPYNEQFF
TRBV6-6	NA	NA	TRBJ1-5	TGTGCCAGCAGTCGAGATCAGCCCCAGCATTTT	CASSRDQPQHF
TRBV10-3	NA	few	TRBJ2-7	TGTGCCATCAGTGAGAGAGTTTGGGAGCAGTACTTC	CAISERVWEQYF
TRBV27	NA	NA	TRBJ2-7	TGTGCCAGCAGTTTAAGTTCAGGGATGGACGAGCAGTACTTC	CASSLSSGMDEQYF
TRBV5-4	NA	NA	TRBJ2-2	TGTGCCAGCAGCTTTCAGGGGCGTAACACCGGGGAGCTGTTTTTT	CASSFQGRNTGELFF
TRBV7-3	TRBD2	NA	TRBJ2-1	TGTGCCAGCAGCTTAACGGGGACTAATACCTACAATGAGCAGTTCTTC	CASSLTGTNTYNEQFF
TRBV11-3	NA	NA	TRBJ2-7	TGTGCCAGCAGCTTAGAGGGAGGCTACGAGCAGTACTTC	CASSLEGGYEQYF
TRBV5-1	NA	NA	TRBJ2-3	TGCGCCAGCAGCTGGACTAGCACAGATACGCAGTATTTT	CASSWTSTDTQYF
TRBV7-2	NA	NA	TRBJ2-7	TGTGCCAGCAGCTTAGTGCTCGGAAGCTCCTACGAGCAGTACTTC	CASSLVLGSSYEQYF
TRBV15	NA	NA	TRBJ1-4	TGTGCCACCAAGCGAGATAGTAATGAAAAACTGTTTTTT	CATKRDSNEKLFF
TRBV7-6	NA	NA	TRBJ2-3	TGTGCCAGCAGTCCGGACGGGATCTACACAGATACGCAGTATTTT	CASSPDGIYTDTQYF
TRBV9	TRBD2	once	TRBJ2-5	TGTGCCAGCAGCCCTGGGGGGACTAGCCGGGGAGAGACCCAGTACTTC	CASSPGGTSRGETQYF
TRBV5-4	NA	NA	TRBJ2-3	TGTGCCAGCAGCTTGGTTTTCGAGACCACAGATACGCAGTATTTT	CASSLVFETTDTQYF
TRBV28	TRBD1	NA	TRBJ1-5	TGTGCCAGCAGTTTACCAGGGGGGGGGCAGCCCCAGCATTTT	CASSLPGGGQPQHF
TRBV7-2	NA	NA	TRBJ2-5	TGTGCCAGCAGCTTAGCGGTGGCGCAACAAGAGACCCAGTACTTC	CASSLAVAQQETQYF
TRBV19	NA	NA	TRBJ2-2	TGTGCCAGTAGTATTCAGGGCACGAACACCGGGGAGCTGTTTTTT	CASSIQGTNTGELFF
TRBV7-2	NA	NA	TRBJ2-2	TGTGCCAGCAGCTCAGCGGTGAGCAACACCGGGGAGCTGTTTTTT	CASSSAVSNTGELFF
TRBV30	NA	NA	TRBJ1-4	TGTGCCTGGAGTGTCGGTTGGGCAGGGAAGGAAAAACTGTTTTTT	CAWSVGWAGKEKLFF